These 15 T cell receptor beta chains came from one sample sequenced in a study of a mutant IDH1 vaccine in newly diagnosed glioma. The method was immunoSEQ multiplex PCR; TCRdb's version includes in-frame clones alone and lacks a portion of them. Here the sample spans 15,000 to 20,000 clones, about 80% being singletons. This sample's time point: baseline, week 1 (first vaccination visit). Described treatment: pre-vaccination baseline after standard-of-care therapy. Specimen: PBMCs, collected from a glioma patient treated with radiotherapy, temozolomide or both. The receptors stem from a man in his forties with glioma.

This clone was detected only a few times. This sample also contains other DNA sequences that code for the same CDR3. The rearrangement joins TRBV7-8 to TRBJ1-4; a weak D match, TRBD1 (6 bases). This CDR3 has 14 residues. CDR1 and CDR2 (germline): SGHVS, FQNEAQ. Trimming took off 5 bases at V and 5 bases at J, with 12 bases between the two ends. The CDR3 bases are TGTGCCAGCAGCCGAGGGCAGGGGAATGAAAAACTGTTTTTT. As protein: CASSRGQGNEKLFF.

This clone was observed a single time. The V call is TRBV7-2, the J call TRBJ2-2; 7 bases map to TRBD2. The junction had 8 bases not matched to a gene; V was cut back by 1 base and J by 3 bases. The CDR3 covers 17 residues. Looked up from germline, CDR1 is SGHTA and CDR2 is FQGNSA. The CDR3 spells CASSLGWSSGDTGELFF. The CDR3 DNA reads TGTGCCAGCAGCTTAGGTTGGTCCAGCGGGGACACCGGGGAGCTGTTTTTT.

The V call is TRBV30, the J call TRBJ2-3; a weak D match, TRBD2 (6 bases). The germline V gene has CDR1 GTSNPN and CDR2 SVGIG (reference sequence). V lost 0 bases, J lost 3 bases, and 22 bases lay in between. This CDR3 is 18 amino acids long. This CDR3 reads CAWSVSGSRGMGTDTQYF. The CDR3 DNA follows: TGTGCCTGGAGTGTATCGGGAAGTCGCGGGATGGGTACAGATACGCAGTATTTT.

The chain combines TRBV9 with TRBJ2-2; TRBD2 is a possible D gene (5 bases). The germline V gene has CDR1 SGDLS and CDR2 YYNGEE. This CDR3 contains 17 residues. V lost 4 bases and J 2 bases, leaving 18 bases between the germline ends. CDR3 in amino acids: CASSLPLTGENTGELFF. The CDR3, as DNA: TGTGCCAGCAGCCTCCCCCTGACCGGGGAAAACACCGGGGAGCTGTTTTTT.

The chain couples TRBV9 to TRBJ1-2, with D uncertain. Germline loops: CDR1 SGDLS, CDR2 YYNGEE. This CDR3 comprises 14 residues. V gave up 0 bases and J gave up 2 bases, with 8 bases separating them. As DNA, the CDR3 is TGTGCCAGCAGCGTAGGGCCCTCCAACTATGGCTACACCTTC. Translated: CASSVGPSNYGYTF.

The J gene is TRBJ1-5, the V gene TRBV7-2; the match to TRBD1 covers 9 bases. Germline V gene data show CDR1 as SGHTA and CDR2 as FQGNSA. With V trimmed by 2 bases and J by 16 bases, 9 bases remained unmatched. The CDR3 sequence is 13 residues long. The CDR3 sequence is CASSLIIGTGLHF. Written as DNA, the CDR3 is TGTGCCAGCAGCTTAATTATTGGGACAGGGCTCCATTTT.

The genes are TRBV10-3 and TRBJ1-5; unclear D gene. Between the trimmed V and J ends, which lost 2 bases and 0 bases, there was a span of 17 bases. The CDR3 spans 18 residues. Per germline, CDR1 ENHRY and CDR2 SYGVKD. CDR3 residues: CAISERAGMSGSNQPQHF. The CDR3 nucleotides are TGTGCCATCAGTGAGAGGGCAGGAATGAGCGGTAGCAATCAGCCCCAGCATTTT.

The CDR3 DNA reads as TGTGCCACCAGCAGAGGGGACAGGGGTGAAGAGACCCAGTACTTC. Encoded protein: CATSRGDRGEETQYF. The V gene is TRBV15, the J gene TRBJ2-5; 10 bases match TRBD1. Germline lookup yields CDR1 LNHNV and CDR2 YYDKDF (reference sequence). V dropped 1 base and J dropped 3; count of bases not matched to a gene: 2. This CDR3 is built from 15 residues.

The gene calls are TRBV9 and TRBJ1-1; tentatively, D is TRBD1 (5 bases). Germline lookup yields CDR1 SGDLS and CDR2 YYNGEE. This CDR3 has 15 residues. V lost 0 bases, J lost 7 bases, and 16 bases lay in between. The CDR3, as DNA: TGTGCCAGCAGCGTAGCTATAGGGTCGACAGATGAAGCTTTCTTT. The encoded protein is CASSVAIGSTDEAFF.

The rearrangement uses TRBV11-3 and TRBJ2-3; the D is unclear. Trimming pared 0 bases from V and 0 bases from J, leaving 16 bases between. Germline V CDR1 and CDR2: SGHNT, YENEEA. The CDR3 has 18 residues. DNA of the CDR3: TGTGCCAGCAGCTTAGATCAGTATCCAGGATCTAGCACAGATACGCAGTATTTT. As protein: CASSLDQYPGSSTDTQYF.

This CDR3 reads CASSFKTSGKETQYF. The CDR3 DNA is TGTGCCAGCAGCTTCAAGACTAGCGGGAAAGAGACCCAGTACTTC. The J gene is TRBJ2-5, the V gene TRBV5-6, with TRBD2 identical over 11 bases. The CDR3 contains 15 residues. Germline V lookup: CDR1 SGHDT, CDR2 YYEEEE. After removal of 2 bases from V and 3 bases from J, the junction contained 3 bases not matched to a gene. Looking up the rest from reference TRBV5-6 and TRBJ2-5 gives the full variable domain: DAGVTQSPTHLIKTRGQQVTLRCSPKSGHDTVSWYQQALGQGPQFIFQYYEEEERQRGNFPDRFSGHQFPNYSSELNVNALLLGDSALYLCASSFKTSGKETQYFGPGTRLLVL.

This chain joins TRBV21-1 and TRBJ2-7; TRBD1, the table's D call, was not compared with the DNA. TRBV21-1 is deemed a pseudogene. CDR3 size: 15 residues. CDR3 amino acids: CASSKRDSTAYVQYF. As DNA, the CDR3 is TGTGCCAGCAGCAAGCGCGACAGCACAGCCTACGTGCAGTACTTC.

V is TRBV7-2 and J is TRBJ1-3; unclear D gene. V was cut by 1 base and J by 0 bases, with 7 bases left in between. The germline gives CDR1 SGHTA, CDR2 FQGNSA. The CDR3 extends over 15 amino acids. The CDR3 bases are TGTGCCAGCAGCTTAGTGGGGAACTCTGGAAACACCATATATTTT. The encoded protein is CASSLVGNSGNTIYF.

This chain joins TRBV19 and TRBJ2-6, with D possibly matching TRBD1 (5 bases). Between the trimmed V and J ends, which lost 1 base and 0 bases, there was a span of 16 bases. Germline CDR1 and CDR2: LNHDA and SQIVND (reference sequence). This CDR3 contains 19 residues. CDR3 bases: TGTGCCAGTAGTATAGTAAGGACAACTTCTTTCTCTGGGGCCAACGTCCTGACTTTC. This encodes CASSIVRTTSFSGANVLTF.

The chain combines TRBV29-1 with TRBJ2-3, with 7 bases that match TRBD2. V lost 7 bases, J lost 3 bases, and 4 bases stayed unmatched. The CDR3 spans 12 residues. Germline V gene data show CDR1 as SQVTM and CDR2 as ANQGSEA. The CDR3, as DNA: TGCAGCGGAGCGGGGAGGACAGATACGCAGTATTTT. The encoded protein is CSGAGRTDTQYF.